This TCR beta chain was profiled in a study of T cell responses to AZD1222 COVID-19 vaccine. Overall study results and limits: Clonal diversity was possibly underestimated, and the donors were mostly white British, with more females. Spike-specific TCR depth and breadth grew after two AZD1222 doses.

About this clone: The antigen remains unidentified.

The protocol was immunoSEQ multiplex PCR, while the TCRdb copy is restricted to in-frame clones and leaves out a portion. This table has about 94,000 clones, roughly 85% appearing once. V lost 1 base to trimming and J lost 6 bases, with 6 bases between them. This CDR3 region has 13 residues. The germline V gene has CDR1 SGHDN and CDR2 FVKESK. The receptor's source is an adult who received the AZD1222 COVID-19 vaccine. This specimen consisted of peripheral blood, obtained 28 days after the second AZD1222 dose. V is TRBV14 and J is TRBJ2-2; unclear D gene. The CDR3 DNA is TGTGCCAGCAGCCAAGTTACATCCGGGGAGCTGTTTTTT. Its protein product is CASSQVTSGELFF.